These T cell receptor beta chains were read from a single sample in a study of monozygotic twins with inflammatory bowel disease. TCRdb reprocessed the 5' RACE reads; each CDR3 protein has one entry and no DNA is given. In total, the table holds about 440,000 distinct CDR3 sequences. The sequenced sample was blood. The receptor source for this set is a human donor with ulcerative colitis or Crohn's disease, or a healthy co-twin of an affected twin (not recorded which). Both conserved end residues are part of each CDR3.

>TRBJ2-3|TRBV28
CASTWGRGRADTQYF
>TRBJ2-2|TRBV20-1
CSASVTDPGELFF
>TRBJ1-1|TRBV7-2
CASSLAMVNTEAFF
>TRBJ2-1|TRBV7-3
CASSLGPVGQGSNEQFF
>TRBJ2-7|TRBV5-1
CASSFWTGEVEQYF
>TRBJ1-1|TRBV7-9
CASSPPGVSAEAFF
>TRBJ2-7|TRBV6-2/TRBV6-3
CATGTHIYEQYF
>TRBJ2-5|TRBV11-2
CASSLGTGETQYF
>TRBJ2-7|TRBV12-3/TRBV12-4
CASSQKGGITYYEQYF
>TRBJ1-2|TRBV29-1
CSVGGAGGYTF